These 7 T cell receptor beta chains share one sample of origin, sequenced in a study of Ad26.COV2.S vaccination and SARS-CoV-2 variants. Treatment given: 19 received Ad26.COV2.S at low or high dose, single or two shots; about 5 received placebo; per-sample allocation not given. The investigators took samples on day 63 after the first vaccine or placebo injection. Assay: immunoSEQ multiplex PCR; the TCRdb copy retains only in-frame clones and omits some. The sample shows hundreds of thousands of clones, approximately 88% of them seen only once. This specimen was peripheral blood, taken in a trial of Ad26.COV2.S vaccine versus placebo. Receptors were obtained from a person aged 18-65 years who received the Ad26.COV2.S COVID-19 vaccine or a placebo.

The genes are TRBV30 and TRBJ1-1; the D gene is possibly TRBD1 (6 bases). The CDR3 is 13 amino acids. The V and J ends lost 2 bases and 4 bases respectively, with 11 bases between them. In germline, CDR1 is GTSNPN, CDR2 SVGIG (reference sequence). The CDR3 DNA reads as TGTGCCTGGAGTCTACAGGGTGGCACTGAAGCTTTCTTT. This encodes CAWSLQGGTEAFF.

This CDR3 is CASSLRQGTNYNEQFF. CDR3 bases: TGTGCCAGCAGCTTACGACAGGGAACCAACTACAATGAGCAGTTCTTC. V and J are TRBV11-2 and TRBJ2-1, with 7 bases fitting TRBD1. The CDR3 sequence is 16 residues long. V lost 2 bases, J lost 3 bases, and 7 bases stayed unmatched. Germline CDR1 reads SGHAT; CDR2 reads FQNNGV.

This rearrangement joins TRBV9 to TRBJ1-6, with 8 bases fitting TRBD1. V shed 3 bases and J 6 bases; nucleotides not matched to a gene: 5. The CDR3 spans 15 residues. Germline CDR1 SGDLS, CDR2 YYNGEE. The CDR3: CASSGRDRFNSPLHF. In DNA form, the CDR3 reads TGTGCCAGCAGCGGTAGGGACAGGTTTAATTCACCCCTCCACTTT.

V and J are TRBV5-5 and TRBJ2-7; no clear D gene. The length of the CDR3 is 11 residues. From germline, CDR1 is SGHKS and CDR2 YYEKEE (reference sequence). Trimming took 7 bases from V and 2 from J, leaving 7 bases between them. This CDR3 reads CASGDAYEQYF. CDR3 nucleotides: TGTGCCAGCGGTGATGCCTACGAGCAGTACTTC. Full variable domain (outside the CDR3, taken from reference TRBV5-5 and TRBJ2-7): DAGVTQSPTHLIKTRGQQVTLRCSPISGHKSVSWYQQVLGQGPQFIFQYYEKEERGRGNFPDRFSARQFPNYSSELNVNALLLGDSALYLCASGDAYEQYFGPGTRLTVT.

The count of this clone is one. This sequence joins TRBV27 and TRBJ1-5; D might be TRBD1 (5 bases). CDR1 is MNHEY and CDR2 is SMNVEV in the germline V gene (reference sequence). Trimming took off 5 bases at V and 7 bases at J, with 18 bases between the two ends. The CDR3 spans 15 residues. CDR3 in amino acids: CASSQRDGRNQPQHF. CDR3 sequence (DNA): TGTGCCAGCAGTCAGAGGGACGGTCGAAACCAGCCCCAGCATTTT.

CDR3 region: CASRLTGTDFNEQFF. DNA for the CDR3: TGTGCCAGCAGGCTTACAGGGACGGATTTCAATGAGCAGTTCTTC. The chain is built from TRBV6-5 and TRBJ2-1; maybe TRBD1 (6 bases). The V end lost 6 bases, the J end lost 6 bases, and 18 bases lay between the germline ends. The V gene's germline CDR1 is MNHEY and CDR2 SVGAGI. This CDR3 comprises 15 residues.

This chain joins TRBV27 and TRBJ2-1; perhaps TRBD2 as D (5 bases). The CDR3 is 13 amino acids. Germline CDR1 MNHEY, CDR2 SMNVEV (reference sequence). V lost 8 bases and J lost 7, with 15 bases in between. CDR3 DNA sequence: TGTGCCAGCTCCTCTAGCTTGTTGAATGAGCAGTTCTTC. Protein: CASSSSLLNEQFF.